The 27 T cell receptor beta chains presented below share a single source sample, sequenced in a study of blood T cell repertoires in COVID-19. Produced via immunoSEQ multiplex PCR; TCRdb's table is partial and in-frame only. The sample comprises approximately 150,000 clones, around 84% of which are singletons, and about 6.8% rests with the top ten. Sequenced material: peripheral blood. These receptors all stem from a woman aged 45-65 years in a cohort sampled during active or convalescent COVID-19.

The V call is TRBV5-8, the J call TRBJ1-5, with 7 bases identical to TRBD1. CDR1 is SGHTS and CDR2 is YDEGEE in the germline V gene. The CDR3 length is 15 residues. Trimming removed 3 bases from V and 3 bases from J; junction bases left unmatched: 6. The CDR3 nucleotides are TGTGCCAGCAGCTGGGGACAGAGGGTCAATCAGCCCCAGCATTTT. It yields the protein CASSWGQRVNQPQHF.

V usage is TRBV2 and J usage is TRBJ1-2, with D perhaps TRBD1 (5 bases). This CDR3 has 14 residues. CDR1 is SNHLY, CDR2 FYNNEI, per germline. V gave up 4 bases and J gave up 5 bases, with 14 bases separating them. CDR3 sequence (DNA): TGTGCCAGCAGTGCAGACAGCGCAACTTATGGCTACACCTTC. It specifies CASSADSATYGYTF.

The rearrangement links TRBV24-1 to TRBJ2-5, with 7 bases that match TRBD1. The V and J ends lost 6 bases and 1 base, in that order; junction bases with no gene match: 1. The CDR3 contains 13 residues. CDR1 is KGHDR and CDR2 is SFDVKD in the germline V gene. The CDR3 coding sequence is TGTGCCACCAGTACAGGGGCCCAAGAGACCCAGTACTTC. Protein: CATSTGAQETQYF.

The rearrangement uses TRBV6-5 and TRBJ2-2; 12 bases are shared with TRBD1. The junction had 3 bases not matched to a gene; V was cut back by 3 bases and J by 7 bases. The V gene's germline CDR1 is MNHEY and CDR2 SVGAGI. This CDR3 has 15 amino acids. The CDR3 sequence: CASSYGTGGHGELFF. The CDR3 DNA sequence: TGTGCCAGCAGTTATGGGACAGGGGGCCACGGGGAGCTGTTTTTT.

V gene TRBV30 combines with J gene TRBJ2-3; possibly TRBD2 for D (5 bases). This CDR3 has 14 residues. Germline V gene sequence: CDR1 GTSNPN, CDR2 SVGIG (reference sequence). The germline V and J ends were trimmed by 2 bases and 4 bases, with 13 bases remaining between them. CDR3 region: CAWSRGSIPDTQYF. CDR3 sequence (DNA): TGTGCCTGGAGTAGAGGGAGCATCCCAGATACGCAGTATTTT.

Here the CDR3 reads CASSLQRGNTEAFF. The CDR3 DNA is TGTGCCAGCAGCTTGCAAAGGGGGAACACTGAAGCTTTCTTT. This chain joins TRBV7-2 and TRBJ1-1, with D tentatively TRBD1 (5 bases). Germline assignment: CDR1 SGHTA and CDR2 FQGNSA. This CDR3 is built from 14 residues. Trimming shortened V by 3 bases and J by 1 base, and 9 bases separated the two germline ends.

The J gene is TRBJ1-1, the V gene TRBV7-8; 9 bases are shared with TRBD1. CDR1 SGHVS and CDR2 FQNEAQ come from the germline V gene. V shed 6 bases, J shed 5 bases, and the junction held 16 bases outside the gene matches. CDR3 length: 17 residues. CDR3 nucleotide sequence: TGTGCCAGCAGTCCGGGACAGGGAAATCTAAGAGGTACTGAAGCTTTCTTT. Protein product: CASSPGQGNLRGTEAFF. The complete variable domain, with remaining parts taken from reference TRBV7-8 and TRBJ1-1, reads GAGVSQSPRYKVAKRGQDVALRCDPISGHVSLFWYQQALGQGPEFLTYFQNEAQLDKSGLPSDRFFAERPEGSVSTLKIQRTQQEDSAVYLCASSPGQGNLRGTEAFFGQGTRLTVV.

This chain joins TRBV12-5 and TRBJ1-2; D is undetermined. Per germline, CDR1 LGHNT and CDR2 FRNRAP. V shed 0 bases and J shed 7 bases, with 9 bases lying between them. The CDR3 is 13 residues long. The CDR3 DNA is TGTGCTAGTGGTTTGGTACGTCCGGGTGGCTACACCTTC. This gives the protein CASGLVRPGGYTF.

This sequence joins TRBV27 and TRBJ2-7, with 15 bases matching TRBD2. The CDR3 totals 15 residues. After removal of 6 bases from V and 7 bases from J, the junction contained 7 bases not matched to a gene. Germline CDR1 is MNHEY and CDR2 is SMNVEV (reference sequence). CDR3 coding DNA: TGTGCCAGCAGCTACGGGACTAGCGGGGGGACTGAGCAGTACTTC. This translates into CASSYGTSGGTEQYF.

The chain joins TRBV7-9 to TRBJ2-2; 9 bases map to TRBD2. The J segment lost 4 bases and the V segment lost 1 base, leaving 10 bases of the junction unmatched. Germline CDR1 is SEHNR and CDR2 is FQNEAQ (reference sequence). The CDR3 length is 18 residues. The CDR3 DNA reads TGTGCCAGCAGCTTAGGAGGAGCGGGGGGCCTCCGCACCGGGGAGCTGTTTTTT. It yields the protein CASSLGGAGGLRTGELFF.

The genes are TRBV3-1 (or the pseudogene TRBV3-2) and TRBJ1-1; possible D gene TRBD1, 6 bases. The CDR3 sequence is 14 residues long. CDR1 LGHDT and CDR2 YNNKEL come from the germline V gene (reference sequence). Trimming stripped 4 bases from V and 1 base from J, with 10 bases between. CDR3 bases: TGTGCCAGCAGCCTCGGGGGGGCGAACACTGAAGCTTTCTTT. It yields the protein CASSLGGANTEAFF.

This clone was counted once. The V call is TRBV27, the J call TRBJ1-2; D ambiguous. V was pared by 5 bases and J by 8 bases, with 12 bases between. There are 12 residues in the CDR3. The germline V gene encodes CDR1 MNHEY and CDR2 SMNVEV (reference sequence). CDR3 bases: TGTGCCAGCAGTCCGCGCTCGGGGGGCTACACCTTC. Its translation: CASSPRSGGYTF.

The V call is TRBV9, the J call TRBJ1-5; D gene ambiguous. V was pared by 0 bases and J by 0 bases, with 7 bases between. The CDR3 is 15 amino acids. Germline CDR1 is SGDLS and CDR2 is YYNGEE. The CDR3 spells CASSVAPGSNQPQHF. CDR3 bases: TGTGCCAGCAGCGTAGCGCCCGGTAGCAATCAGCCCCAGCATTTT. Combining the CDR3 with reference TRBV9 and TRBJ1-5 gives the whole variable domain DSGVTQTPKHLITATGQRVTLRCSPRSGDLSVYWYQQSLDQGLQFLIQYYNGEERAKGNILERFSAQQFPDLHSELNLSSLELGDSALYFCASSVAPGSNQPQHFGDGTRLSIL.

The chain is built from TRBV18 and TRBJ2-7; maybe TRBD1 (6 bases). The CDR3 contains 14 residues. Germline V gene sequence: CDR1 KGHSH, CDR2 LQKENI. With 3 bases removed from V and 3 bases from J, the gap between germline ends came to 12 bases. Written as DNA, the CDR3 is TGTGCCAGCTCACCCCGGGACACTGGCTACGAGCAGTACTTC. Translating gives CASSPRDTGYEQYF. Full variable domain (outside the CDR3, taken from reference TRBV18 and TRBJ2-7): NAGVMQNPRHLVRRRGQEARLRCSPMKGHSHVYWYRQLPEEGLKFMVYLQKENIIDESGMPKERFSAEFPKEGPSILRIQQVVRGDSAAYFCASSPRDTGYEQYFGPGTRLTVT.

The chain has TRBV6-6 and TRBJ2-7; the D gene is possibly TRBD2 (7 bases). V lost 6 bases to trimming and J lost 5 bases, with 17 bases between them. Per germline, CDR1 MNHNY and CDR2 SVGAGI (reference sequence). CDR3 length: 14 amino acids. Written as DNA, the CDR3 is TGTGCCAGCAGCAACATGGGGGGGCGCGACGAGCAGTACTTC. It encodes CASSNMGGRDEQYF.

The chain recombines TRBV7-2 with TRBJ1-6, with 9 positions matching TRBD1. Germline CDR1 SGHTA, CDR2 FQGNSA. This CDR3 comprises 15 residues. The trim removed 5 bases at V and 10 bases at J, leaving 9 bases unmatched. The CDR3 sequence is CASSARQGVGSPLHF. Written as DNA, the CDR3 is TGTGCCAGCAGCGCCCGACAGGGGGTGGGGTCACCCCTCCACTTT. Based on the CDR3 plus reference TRBV7-2 and TRBJ1-6, the full variable domain is GAGVSQSPSNKVTEKGKDVELRCDPISGHTALYWYRQSLGQGLEFLIYFQGNSAPDKSGLPSDRFSAERTGGSVSTLTIQRTQQEDSAVYLCASSARQGVGSPLHFGNGTRLTVT.

V is TRBV18 and J is TRBJ1-4, with 8 bases fitting TRBD1. The CDR3 has 16 residues. V lost 1 base to trimming and J lost 5 bases; unmatched junction nucleotides: 6. The germline CDR1 and CDR2 sequences are KGHSH and LQKENI. The CDR3 DNA reads as TGTGCCAGCTCACCACAAAGGACAGGGAGAAATGAAAAACTGTTTTTT. Translating it yields CASSPQRTGRNEKLFF.

This rearrangement joins TRBV27 to TRBJ2-3; D is unclear. This CDR3 has 12 residues. V lost 3 bases and J lost 4, with 5 bases in between. CDR1 MNHEY and CDR2 SMNVEV come from the germline V gene (reference sequence). The CDR3 spells CASSLGSDTQYF. In DNA form, the CDR3 reads TGTGCCAGCAGTTTGGGCTCAGATACGCAGTATTTT.

The CDR3 coding sequence is TGTGCCAGCAGCCTCAAACCCCCTAGCGGGGGTAGCACAGATACGCAGTATTTT. It translates to CASSLKPPSGGSTDTQYF. The J gene is TRBJ2-3, the V gene TRBV3-1 (or the pseudogene TRBV3-2), with 10 bases that match TRBD2. CDR1 is LGHDT, CDR2 YNNKEL, per germline (reference sequence). The CDR3 loop spans 18 amino acids. V was pared by 4 bases and J by 0 bases, with 10 bases of the junction left unmatched.

This clone was counted a single time. The J gene is TRBJ2-7, the V gene TRBV2; 9 bases fit TRBD2. CDR3 length equals 18 residues. The ends lost 5 bases at V and 0 bases at J; junction bases unmatched: 14. Germline lookup yields CDR1 SNHLY and CDR2 FYNNEI. As DNA, the CDR3 is TGTGCCAGCAGTCAAAGCGGGGGGCTACTCGTGAGCTCCTACGAGCAGTACTTC. This encodes CASSQSGGLLVSSYEQYF.

V usage is TRBV5-1 and J usage is TRBJ2-1; TRBD2 might be the D (6 bases). The germline V gene encodes CDR1 SGHRS and CDR2 YFSETQ. With 4 bases removed from V and 10 bases from J, the gap between germline ends came to 18 bases. There are 14 residues in the CDR3. CDR3 in amino acids: CASSVGTRGQEQFF. In DNA form, the CDR3 reads TGCGCCAGCAGCGTCGGGACTCGGGGCCAGGAGCAGTTCTTC. Together with reference TRBV5-1 and TRBJ2-1, the CDR3 gives the full variable domain: KAGVTQTPRYLIKTRGQQVTLSCSPISGHRSVSWYQQTPGQGLQFLFEYFSETQRNKGNFPGRFSGRQFSNSRSEMNVSTLELGDSALYLCASSVGTRGQEQFFGPGTRLTVL.

The V and J genes are TRBV18 and TRBJ1-1, with D unresolved. CDR3 length equals 12 residues. Germline CDR1 reads KGHSH; CDR2 reads LQKENI. V lost 3 bases and J 3 bases, leaving 5 bases between the germline ends. CDR3 bases: TGTGCCAGCTCACCCGGGTACACTGAAGCTTTCTTT. Its translation: CASSPGYTEAFF.

This clone was seen a single time. This chain uses TRBV7-8 with TRBJ1-1, with D possibly matching TRBD1 (5 bases). V lost 5 bases and J lost 11, with 27 bases in between. Germline lookup yields CDR1 SGHVS and CDR2 FQNEAQ. The CDR3 runs to 16 residues. The CDR3 region is CASSSRGVQVFSLAFF. In DNA form, the CDR3 reads TGTGCCAGCAGCAGCCGGGGGGTACAAGTCTTTTCCTTGGCTTTCTTT.

The rearrangement uses TRBV6-5 and TRBJ2-5, with D perhaps TRBD1 (5 bases). The V and J ends lost 0 bases and 5 bases respectively, with 13 bases between them. Per germline, CDR1 MNHEY and CDR2 SVGAGI. This CDR3 contains 15 residues. The CDR3 spells CASSYSRNKGETQYF. The CDR3, as DNA: TGTGCCAGCAGTTACTCGAGAAACAAGGGGGAGACCCAGTACTTC.

The J gene is TRBJ1-5, the V gene TRBV5-5; the match to TRBD1 covers 12 bases. From germline, CDR1 is SGHKS and CDR2 YYEKEE (reference sequence). CDR3 length: 17 amino acids. Trimming took 0 bases from V and 7 from J; bases not matched to a gene: 8. CDR3: CASSLGSWDRGRQPQHF. The CDR3 DNA follows: TGTGCCAGCAGCTTGGGCTCTTGGGACAGGGGGCGGCAGCCCCAGCATTTT.

This clone was seen more than once but under ten times. V and J are TRBV11-1 and TRBJ2-3; D is possibly TRBD2 (6 bases). The germline gives CDR1 SGHAT, CDR2 FQDESV (reference sequence). CDR3 length: 14 amino acids. Trimming removed 6 bases at V and 4 bases at J, with 14 bases between. The CDR3 DNA follows: TGTGCCAGCAGGCGGGACTTTACGGCAGATACGCAGTATTTT. Translated: CASRRDFTADTQYF.

This clone appeared a few times. The genes are TRBV5-4 and TRBJ1-2, with TRBD1 matching 7 bases. There are 14 residues in the CDR3. With V trimmed by 2 bases and J by 0 bases, 1 base remained unmatched. Per germline, CDR1 SGHNT and CDR2 YYREEE (reference sequence). In DNA form, the CDR3 reads TGTGCCAGCAGCTTCAGGGGGGCTAACTATGGCTACACCTTC. It yields the protein CASSFRGANYGYTF. Full variable domain (remainder filled in from reference TRBV5-4 and TRBJ1-2): ETGVTQSPTHLIKTRGQQVTLRCSSQSGHNTVSWYQQALGQGPQFIFQYYREEENGRGNFPPRFSGLQFPNYSSELNVNALELDDSALYLCASSFRGANYGYTFGSGTRLTVV.